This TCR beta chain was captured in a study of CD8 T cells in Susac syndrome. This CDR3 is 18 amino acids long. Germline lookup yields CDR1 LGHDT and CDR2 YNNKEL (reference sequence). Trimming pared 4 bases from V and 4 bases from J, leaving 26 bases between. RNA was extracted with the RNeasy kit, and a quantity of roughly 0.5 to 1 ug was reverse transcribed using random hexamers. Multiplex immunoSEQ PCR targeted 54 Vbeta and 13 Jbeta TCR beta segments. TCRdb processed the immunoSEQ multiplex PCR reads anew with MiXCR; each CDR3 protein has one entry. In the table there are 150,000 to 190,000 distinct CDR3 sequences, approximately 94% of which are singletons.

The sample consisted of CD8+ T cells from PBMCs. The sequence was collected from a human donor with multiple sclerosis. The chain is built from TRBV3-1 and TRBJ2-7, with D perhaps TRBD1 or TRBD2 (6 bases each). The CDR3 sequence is CASSPKQSGDFLLYEQYF. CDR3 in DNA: TGTGCCAGCAGCCCTAAACAATCAGGGGACTTCCTTCTTTACGAGCAGTACTTC.